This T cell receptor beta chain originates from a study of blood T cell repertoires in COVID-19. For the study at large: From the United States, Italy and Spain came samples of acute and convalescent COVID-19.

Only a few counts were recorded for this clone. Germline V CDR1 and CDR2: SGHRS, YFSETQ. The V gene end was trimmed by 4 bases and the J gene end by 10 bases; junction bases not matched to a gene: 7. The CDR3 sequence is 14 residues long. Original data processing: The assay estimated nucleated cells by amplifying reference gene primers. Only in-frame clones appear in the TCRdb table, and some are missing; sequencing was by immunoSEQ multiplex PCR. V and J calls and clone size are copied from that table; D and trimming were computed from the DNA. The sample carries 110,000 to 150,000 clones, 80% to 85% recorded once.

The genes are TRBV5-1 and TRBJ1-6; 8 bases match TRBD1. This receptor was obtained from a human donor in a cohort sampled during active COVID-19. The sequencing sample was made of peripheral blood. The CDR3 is CASSQQGDGSPLHF. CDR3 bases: TGCGCCAGCAGCCAACAGGGGGATGGATCACCCCTCCACTTT.